The 21 T cell receptor beta chains given below trace back to one sample, sequenced in a study of control samples from healthy donors and cancer patients. TCRdb's copy holds only in-frame clones and misses some; the assay was immunoSEQ multiplex PCR. The sample yields approximately 150,000 clones, 85% to 95% seen once. The sample comprised blood. Every receptor here comes from a man aged 35 to 55 in good health.

The chain recombines TRBV10-2 with TRBJ1-5; D not certain. Germline V gives CDR1 WSHSY, CDR2 SAAADI. V lost 2 bases and J 4 bases, leaving 6 bases between the germline ends. The CDR3 consists of 13 residues. The CDR3 region has the DNA TGCGCCAGCAGTGAGACGGGGAATCAGCCCCAGCATTTT. This gives the protein CASSETGNQPQHF.

V and J are TRBV18 and TRBJ1-2, with D unclear. Germline loops: CDR1 KGHSH, CDR2 LQKENI. V lost 1 base and J lost 7, with 13 bases in between. The length of the CDR3 is 14 residues. In nucleotides, the CDR3 is TGTGCCAGCTCACCACAGGGTCGGTTAGGTGGCTACACCTTC. Protein sequence: CASSPQGRLGGYTF. The whole variable domain, remainder taken from reference TRBV18 and TRBJ1-2, is NAGVMQNPRHLVRRRGQEARLRCSPMKGHSHVYWYRQLPEEGLKFMVYLQKENIIDESGMPKERFSAEFPKEGPSILRIQQVVRGDSAAYFCASSPQGRLGGYTFGSGTRLTVV.

V is TRBV10-1 and J is TRBJ2-3; TRBD2 matches at 11 bases. The CDR3 consists of 15 residues. The germline V gene encodes CDR1 WNHNN and CDR2 SYGVQD (reference sequence). The J segment lost 4 bases and the V segment lost 6 bases, leaving 6 bases of the junction unmatched. CDR3 DNA: TGCGCCAGCAGCGCCGTTAGCGGGGGGGCAGATACGCAGTATTTT. Translation gives CASSAVSGGADTQYF.

This sequence joins TRBV7-9 and TRBJ1-1, with D maybe TRBD1 (5 bases). This CDR3 has 14 residues. The germline V gene encodes CDR1 SEHNR and CDR2 FQNEAQ (reference sequence). Trimming cost V 2 bases and J 5 bases, with 12 bases left between them. The CDR3 DNA reads as TGTGCCAGCAGCTTATCGGCGGGGCGGACTGAAGCTTTCTTT. It is translated as CASSLSAGRTEAFF. Full variable domain (outside the CDR3, taken from reference TRBV7-9 and TRBJ1-1): DTGVSQNPRHKITKRGQNVTFRCDPISEHNRLYWYRQTLGQGPEFLTYFQNEAQLEKSRLLSDRFSAERPKGSFSTLEIQRTEQGDSAMYLCASSLSAGRTEAFFGQGTRLTVV.

J is TRBJ2-7 and V is TRBV7-9; a weak D match, TRBD2 (6 bases). The CDR3 extends over 15 amino acids. Germline loops: CDR1 SEHNR, CDR2 FQNEAQ (reference sequence). Trimming left V 1 base short and J 6 bases short, with 16 bases between. CDR3 residues: CASSLGSQEGSEQYF. DNA of the CDR3: TGTGCCAGCAGCTTAGGTAGCCAGGAGGGGTCCGAGCAGTACTTC.

This clone was found once. The chain couples TRBV9 to TRBJ1-4; 11 bases map to TRBD1. The CDR3 contains 16 residues. Germline V gives CDR1 SGDLS, CDR2 YYNGEE. V lost 3 bases to trimming and J lost 6 bases; unmatched junction nucleotides: 7. CDR3 sequence reads: CASSDTGTGGYEKLFF. In DNA, the CDR3 is TGTGCCAGCAGCGACACCGGGACAGGGGGTTATGAAAAACTGTTTTTT.

This chain uses TRBV5-1 with TRBJ2-7; tentative D call: TRBD1 (6 bases). Per germline, CDR1 SGHRS and CDR2 YFSETQ. The ends were cut back, 0 bases at V and 3 bases at J, with 10 bases in the middle. The CDR3 runs 14 residues. CDR3 in amino acids: CASSLARGLYEQYF. The CDR3 DNA follows: TGCGCCAGCAGCTTGGCCAGGGGTCTCTACGAGCAGTACTTC. The full variable domain, with the rest looked up from reference TRBV5-1 and TRBJ2-7, is KAGVTQTPRYLIKTRGQQVTLSCSPISGHRSVSWYQQTPGQGLQFLFEYFSETQRNKGNFPGRFSGRQFSNSRSEMNVSTLELGDSALYLCASSLARGLYEQYFGPGTRLTVT.

The V gene is TRBV7-6, the J gene TRBJ1-4, with no clear D. The CDR3 consists of 15 residues. Between the trimmed V and J ends, which lost 4 bases and 5 bases, there was a span of 14 bases. From germline, CDR1 is SGHVS and CDR2 FNYEAQ. The CDR3 region has the DNA TGTGCCAGCAGCTCCGTGACGGGCAGGAATGAAAAACTGTTTTTT. Amino acids: CASSSVTGRNEKLFF.

This rearrangement joins TRBV29-1 to TRBJ1-3; 7 bases match TRBD1. The CDR3 is made up of 13 amino acids. Germline CDR1 is SQVTM and CDR2 is ANQGSEA. The J segment lost 4 bases and the V segment lost 5 bases, leaving 5 bases of the junction unmatched. CDR3 loop: CSVTGQWGNTIYF. For the CDR3, the DNA is TGCAGCGTTACGGGACAGTGGGGAAACACCATATATTTT.

The chain joins TRBV11-1 to TRBJ1-1; no firm D call. V lost 1 base to trimming and J lost 8 bases, with 5 bases between them. CDR3 length: 11 amino acids. Germline V gives CDR1 SGHAT, CDR2 FQDESV (reference sequence). DNA for the CDR3: TGTGCCAGCAGCTTAGGTGGCGAAGCTTTCTTT. This codes for CASSLGGEAFF.

This rearrangement joins TRBV12-5 to TRBJ1-5; no firm D call. Looked up from germline, CDR1 is LGHNT and CDR2 is FRNRAP. This CDR3 has 13 amino acids. V lost 1 base and J 3 bases, leaving 4 bases between the germline ends. DNA of the CDR3: TGTGCTAGTGGTTTGGGCACCAATCAGCCCCAGCATTTT. Translating gives CASGLGTNQPQHF.

The V gene is TRBV28, the J gene TRBJ2-7; D possibly corresponds to TRBD2 (6 bases). This CDR3 spans 17 amino acids. V lost 4 bases to trimming and J lost 1 base, with 20 bases between them. Germline loops: CDR1 MDHEN, CDR2 SYDVKM. CDR3 protein: CASSSHMHLGSSYEQYF. The CDR3, as DNA: TGTGCCAGCAGTTCCCATATGCATCTCGGGAGTTCCTACGAGCAGTACTTC.

This chain uses TRBV9 with TRBJ1-2; 10 bases match TRBD1. J was trimmed by 6 bases and V by 5 bases; bases with no gene match: 7. The CDR3 has 14 residues. Per germline, CDR1 SGDLS and CDR2 YYNGEE. In nucleotides, the CDR3 is TGTGCCAGCAGGATGGAGACAGGGGGCCATGGCTACACCTTC. Translated: CASRMETGGHGYTF.

V is TRBV6-2 or TRBV6-3 and J is TRBJ1-2, with unresolved D. The germline gives CDR1 MNHEY, CDR2 SVGEGT. With 0 bases removed from V and 1 base from J, the gap between germline ends came to 6 bases. The CDR3 contains 14 residues. CDR3 residues: CASSYSPGNYGYTF. In DNA form, the CDR3 reads TGTGCCAGCAGTTACTCGCCAGGTAACTATGGCTACACCTTC.

V and J are TRBV7-2 and TRBJ2-7; TRBD1 matches 8 bases. The CDR3 has 15 amino acids. After removal of 4 bases from V and 0 bases from J, the junction contained 5 bases not matched to a gene. The germline V gene encodes CDR1 SGHTA and CDR2 FQGNSA. CDR3 residues: CASSSIRGPSYEQYF. In DNA, the CDR3 is TGTGCCAGCAGCTCTATCAGGGGGCCCTCCTACGAGCAGTACTTC.

J is TRBJ2-3 and V is TRBV13, with no clear D. With 2 bases removed from V and 3 bases from J, the gap between germline ends came to 15 bases. The CDR3 contains 16 residues. Germline V lookup: CDR1 PRHDT, CDR2 FYEKMQ (reference sequence). The CDR3 nucleotides are TGTGCCAGCAGCTTACCGGCCGGTTACGAGACAGATACGCAGTATTTT. This encodes CASSLPAGYETDTQYF.

This clone was counted a single time. The chain carries TRBV28 and TRBJ2-5, with 15 nucleotides matching TRBD2. Germline V gene data show CDR1 as MDHEN and CDR2 as SYDVKM. V trimming: 3 bases; J trimming: 1 base; junction bases outside the gene matches: 12. CDR3 size: 20 residues. CDR3 DNA: TGTGCCAGCAGTTTTAGACGGGGACTAGCGGGAGGCATACTCCAAGAGACCCAGTACTTC. It yields the protein CASSFRRGLAGGILQETQYF.

Comment on this clone: This sample includes further DNA sequences coding for the same CDR3. V usage is TRBV5-4 and J usage is TRBJ1-1, with D perhaps matching TRBD1 (6 bases). Germline CDR1 and CDR2: SGHNT and YYREEE (reference sequence). There are 13 residues in the CDR3. Trimming took off 4 bases at V and 4 bases at J, with 11 bases between the two ends. CDR3 region: CASSLRGGTEAFF. The DNA of the CDR3 is TGTGCCAGCAGCCTAAGAGGGGGCACTGAAGCTTTCTTT.

V usage is TRBV7-9 and J usage is TRBJ1-3; D gene ambiguous. Germline V gene lookup returns CDR1 SEHNR and CDR2 FQNEAQ (reference sequence). The V and J ends lost 8 bases and 0 bases respectively, with 11 bases between them. This CDR3 has 14 amino acids. The CDR3 loop reads CASAWTVSGNTIYF. CDR3 coding DNA: TGTGCCAGCGCTTGGACTGTCTCTGGAAACACCATATATTTT.

The rearrangement uses TRBV10-3 and TRBJ2-2; unclear D gene. Germline V CDR1 and CDR2: ENHRY, SYGVKD. The germline V and J ends were trimmed by 3 bases and 1 base, with 6 bases remaining between them. The CDR3 spans 14 residues. CDR3 DNA sequence: TGTGCCATCAGTGACCTGTTGAACACCGGGGAGCTGTTTTTT. Amino acid sequence: CAISDLLNTGELFF.

This chain links TRBV5-6 with TRBJ2-7; 9 bases agree with TRBD1. In germline, CDR1 is SGHDT, CDR2 YYEEEE. This CDR3 region has 15 residues. V lost 6 bases to trimming and J lost 2 bases; unmatched junction nucleotides: 9. The CDR3 DNA reads as TGTGCCAGCATCCTTTTCGGGACAGGGACCTACGAGCAGTACTTC. Its protein is CASILFGTGTYEQYF.